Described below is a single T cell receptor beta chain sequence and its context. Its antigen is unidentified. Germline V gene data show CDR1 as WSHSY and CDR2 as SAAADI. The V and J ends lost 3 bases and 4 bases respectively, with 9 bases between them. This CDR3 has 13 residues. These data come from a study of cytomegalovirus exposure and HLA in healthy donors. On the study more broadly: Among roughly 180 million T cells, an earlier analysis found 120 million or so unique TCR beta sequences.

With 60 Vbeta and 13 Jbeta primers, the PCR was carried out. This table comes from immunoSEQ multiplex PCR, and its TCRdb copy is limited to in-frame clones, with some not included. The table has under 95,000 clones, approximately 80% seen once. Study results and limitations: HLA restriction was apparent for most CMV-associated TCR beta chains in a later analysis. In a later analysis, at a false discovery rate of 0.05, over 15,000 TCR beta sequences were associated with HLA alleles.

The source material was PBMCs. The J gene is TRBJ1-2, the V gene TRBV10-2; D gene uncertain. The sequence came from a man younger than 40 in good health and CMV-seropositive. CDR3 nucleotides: TGCGCCAGCAGTGACCAGGCCCCCTATGGCTACACCTTC. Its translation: CASSDQAPYGYTF.